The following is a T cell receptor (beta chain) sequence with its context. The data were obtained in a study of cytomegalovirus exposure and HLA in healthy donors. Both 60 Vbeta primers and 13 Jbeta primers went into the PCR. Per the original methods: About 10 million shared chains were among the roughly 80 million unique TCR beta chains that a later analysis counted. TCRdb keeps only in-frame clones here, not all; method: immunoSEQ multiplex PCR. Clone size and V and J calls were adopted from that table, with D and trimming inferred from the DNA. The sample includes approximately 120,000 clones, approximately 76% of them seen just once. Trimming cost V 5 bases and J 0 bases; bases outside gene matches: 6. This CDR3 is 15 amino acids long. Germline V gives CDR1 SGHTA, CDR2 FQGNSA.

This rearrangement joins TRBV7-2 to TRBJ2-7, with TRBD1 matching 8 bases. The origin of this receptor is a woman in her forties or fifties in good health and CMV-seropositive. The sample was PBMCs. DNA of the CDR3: TGTGCCAGCAGCCCCCGGACAGGGACCTCCTACGAGCAGTACTTC. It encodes CASSPRTGTSYEQYF.